This T cell receptor (beta chain) was profiled in a study of T cells in Graves' hyperthyroidism and ophthalmopathy. Findings and limits, study-wide: Stable hyperthyroidism and ophthalmopathy were separated using 13 V-J signatures.

The source of the PBMCs was 8.5 to 10 ml of fresh peripheral blood. As to this clonotype: Antigen specificity is unknown.

Germline-derived CDR1 and CDR2 are KGHDR and SFDVKD. The CDR3 loop spans 16 amino acids. The ends were cut back, 3 bases at V and 5 bases at J, with 19 bases in the middle. Researchers amplified the TCR beta CDR3 regions from RNA transcripts. The HTBI primer set drove a first-round RT-PCR of the TCR CDR3. TCRdb reanalysed the multiplex PCR reads using MiXCR and keeps one entry per CDR3 protein. The repertoire holds tens of thousands of distinct CDR3 sequences, with 52% as singletons. Sequencing input: blood. The clonotype was recovered from a woman aged 40-49 years with Graves' ophthalmopathy. The genes are TRBV24-1 and TRBJ2-7; D is possibly TRBD1 (6 bases). Written as DNA, the CDR3 is TGTGCCACCAGTGATGGGTCTTCCTCAGGGGCCAACGAGCAGTACTTC. This sequence encodes CATSDGSSSGANEQYF.